The source of this T cell receptor beta chain is a study of T cell responses to AZD1222 COVID-19 vaccine. On this clone: Its antigen is undetermined.

Notes on the study in general: Repertoires were collected only later (after the peak T cell response had occurred). The donor group comprised mostly white British people and more females; the analysis possibly underestimated clonal diversity.

Assay: immunoSEQ multiplex PCR; the TCRdb copy retains only in-frame clones and omits some. Among roughly 200,000 clones listed, 70% to 90% were seen once. Germline-derived CDR1 and CDR2 are SGHRS and YFSETQ. V lost 3 bases to trimming and J lost 7 bases, with 8 bases between them. The CDR3 loop spans 12 amino acids. The material was peripheral blood, obtained on day 0 of AZD1222 vaccination. This sequence was found in an adult in good health. The V and J genes are TRBV5-1 and TRBJ2-1; D may be TRBD1 (6 bases). The CDR3 loop reads CASSSGQNEQFF. CDR3 nucleotide sequence: TGCGCCAGCAGCTCCGGACAGAATGAGCAGTTCTTC.